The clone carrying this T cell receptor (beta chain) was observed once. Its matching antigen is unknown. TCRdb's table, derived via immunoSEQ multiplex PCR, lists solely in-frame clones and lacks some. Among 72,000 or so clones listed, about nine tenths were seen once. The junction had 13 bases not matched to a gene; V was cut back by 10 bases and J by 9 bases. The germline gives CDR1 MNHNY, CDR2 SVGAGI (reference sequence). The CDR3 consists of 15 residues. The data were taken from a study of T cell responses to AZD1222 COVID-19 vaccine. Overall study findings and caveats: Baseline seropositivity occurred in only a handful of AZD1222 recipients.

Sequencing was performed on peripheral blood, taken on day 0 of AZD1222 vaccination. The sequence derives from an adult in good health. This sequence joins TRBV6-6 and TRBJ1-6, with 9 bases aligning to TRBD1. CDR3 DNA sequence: TGTGCCACCGCCCTTTCCGGGACAGGGAGTTCACCCCTCCACTTT. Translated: CATALSGTGSSPLHF.